This is a list of T cell receptor beta chains from one sample in a study of blood T cell repertoires in COVID-19. The protocol was immunoSEQ multiplex PCR, while the TCRdb copy is restricted to in-frame clones and leaves out a portion. The table has just over 250,000 clones, roughly nine tenths seen once. Sequencing input: peripheral blood. These receptors all stem from a middle-aged man who had recovered from COVID-19. Each CDR3 is given with its conserved first and last residue. D genes are given only for firm matches.

V gene: TRBV11-2
D gene: TRBD1
J gene: TRBJ1-1
CDR3 DNA: TGTGCCAGCAGCGCCCGACAGGGTCGGGGCACTGAAGCTTTCTTT
CDR3 protein: CASSARQGRGTEAFF

V gene: TRBV9
D gene: TRBD2
J gene: TRBJ2-3
CDR3 DNA: TGTGCCAGCAGCGTACGGGCGGGAGAGTTCACAGATACGCAGTATTTT
CDR3 protein: CASSVRAGEFTDTQYF

V gene: TRBV6-5
D gene: .
J gene: TRBJ2-1
CDR3 DNA: TGTGCCAGCAGGAACAGGGTAGGCAATGAGCAGTTCTTC
CDR3 protein: CASRNRVGNEQFF

V gene: TRBV18
D gene: .
J gene: TRBJ1-2
CDR3 DNA: TGTGCCAGCTCACCTGACAGGAACTATGGCTACACCTTC
CDR3 protein: CASSPDRNYGYTF

V gene: TRBV30
D gene: TRBD2
J gene: TRBJ2-1
CDR3 DNA: TGTGCCTGGACTAGCGGGAGCTCCTACAATGAGCAGTTCTTC
CDR3 protein: CAWTSGSSYNEQFF

V gene: TRBV27
D gene: .
J gene: TRBJ2-5
CDR3 DNA: TGTGCCAGCAGTCCACGGACAAAAGACCAAGAGACCCAGTACTTC
CDR3 protein: CASSPRTKDQETQYF

V gene: TRBV2
D gene: .
J gene: TRBJ1-3
CDR3 DNA: TGTGCCACCCGTCCGGGGGGCGGCGGAAACACCATATATTTT
CDR3 protein: CATRPGGGGNTIYF

V gene: TRBV12-3/TRBV12-4
D gene: .
J gene: TRBJ1-1
CDR3 DNA: TGTGCCAGCAGCTTTAGGGGAACTGAAGCTTTCTTT
CDR3 protein: CASSFRGTEAFF

V gene: TRBV10-3
D gene: TRBD2
J gene: TRBJ2-5
CDR3 DNA: TGTGCCATCAGGGCGGGAGTAGTGGAGACCCAGTACTTC
CDR3 protein: CAIRAGVVETQYF

V gene: TRBV28
D gene: .
J gene: TRBJ1-5
CDR3 DNA: TGTGCCAGCGGTCTCGGAGGTCAGCCCCAGCATTTT
CDR3 protein: CASGLGGQPQHF